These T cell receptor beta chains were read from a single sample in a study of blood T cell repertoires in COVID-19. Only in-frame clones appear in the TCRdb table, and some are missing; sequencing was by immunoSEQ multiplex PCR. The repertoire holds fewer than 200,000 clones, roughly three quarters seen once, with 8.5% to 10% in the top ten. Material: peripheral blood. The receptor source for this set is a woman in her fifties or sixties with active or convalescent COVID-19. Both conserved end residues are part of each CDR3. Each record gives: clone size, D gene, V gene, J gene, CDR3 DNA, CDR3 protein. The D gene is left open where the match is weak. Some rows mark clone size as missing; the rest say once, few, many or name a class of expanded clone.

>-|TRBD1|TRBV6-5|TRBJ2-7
TGTGCCAGCGCACAAGGACAGGGTGTGGGCTACGAGCAGTACTTC
CASAQGQGVGYEQYF
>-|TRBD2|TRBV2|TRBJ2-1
TGTGCCAGCAGTGAAGAGGCGGGAGTACCTTACAATGAGCAGTTCTTC
CASSEEAGVPYNEQFF
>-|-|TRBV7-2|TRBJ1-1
TGTGCCAGCAGCTTAGCGTCCAGGACAGTGAACACTGAAGCTTTCTTT
CASSLASRTVNTEAFF
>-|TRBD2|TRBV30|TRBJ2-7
TGTGCCTGGAGTGGGCCGGGGGGGGACGAGCAGTACTTC
CAWSGPGGDEQYF
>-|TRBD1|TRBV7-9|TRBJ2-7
TGTGCCAGCAGCTCGGGACAGACAACCTACGAGCAGTACTTC
CASSSGQTTYEQYF
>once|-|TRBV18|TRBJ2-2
TGTGCCAGCTCACCAGGTTTTGGAGGAACCGGGGAGCTGTTTTTT
CASSPGFGGTGELFF
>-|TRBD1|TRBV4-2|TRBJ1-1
TGTGCCAGCAGTCAGGGGGCCAGGGCTGAAGCTTTCTTT
CASSQGARAEAFF
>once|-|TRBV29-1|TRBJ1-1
TGCAGCGGGGGACACGGTGGGGCAGCTTTCTTT
CSGGHGGAAFF
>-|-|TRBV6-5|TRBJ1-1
TGTGCCAGCAGTTACGGGGGGGGTGGCACTGAAGCTTTCTTT
CASSYGGGGTEAFF
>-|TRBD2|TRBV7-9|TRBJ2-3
TGTGCCAGCAGCTTAGCGAGCGGGGGGCTCGCAGATACGCAGTATTTT
CASSLASGGLADTQYF
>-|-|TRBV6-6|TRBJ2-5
TGTGCCAGCAGACTGGACAACCGAGGGACCCAGTACTTC
CASRLDNRGTQYF
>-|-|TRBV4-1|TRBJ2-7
TGCGCCAGCAGCCAAGATCAGGGGGGCCTCTCAACCGAGCAGTACTTC
CASSQDQGGLSTEQYF
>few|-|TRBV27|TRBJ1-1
TGTGCCAGCCAGGGCCGGGCGAACACTGAAGCTTTCTTT
CASQGRANTEAFF
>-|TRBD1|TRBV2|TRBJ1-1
TGTGCCAGCAGTGAATTCGGGGACAGGGAAGCTTTCTTT
CASSEFGDREAFF
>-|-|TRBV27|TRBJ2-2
TGTGCCAGCAGCGACACTAGGGGGGAGCTGTTTTTT
CASSDTRGELFF
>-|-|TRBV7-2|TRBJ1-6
TGTGCCAGCAGCTCTGGGGCCCCCTATAATTCACCCCTCCACTTT
CASSSGAPYNSPLHF
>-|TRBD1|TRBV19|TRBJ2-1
TGTGCCAGTAGTCCTGGGACAGGAGCCTACAATGAGCAGTTCTTC
CASSPGTGAYNEQFF
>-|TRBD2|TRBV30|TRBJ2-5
TGTGCCTGCCAGGCGGCGGGGGGAGAGACCCAGTACTTC
CACQAAGGETQYF
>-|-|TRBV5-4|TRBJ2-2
TGTGCCAGCAGCCCACCGGGACACCCCACCGGGGAGCTGTTTTTT
CASSPPGHPTGELFF
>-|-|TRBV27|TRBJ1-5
TGTGCCAGCAGTTTAAAATATAGCAATCAGCCCCAGCATTTT
CASSLKYSNQPQHF
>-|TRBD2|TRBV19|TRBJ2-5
TGTGCCAGTACTCCCAGCGGGAAATGGGAGACCCAGTACTTC
CASTPSGKWETQYF
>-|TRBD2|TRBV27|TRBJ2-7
TGTGCCAGCAGGGGACTAGCGGGAGTTTACGAGCAGTACTTC
CASRGLAGVYEQYF
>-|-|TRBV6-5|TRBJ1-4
TGTGCCAGCAGTTACGGGGGCTCAAATGAAAAACTGTTTTTT
CASSYGGSNEKLFF
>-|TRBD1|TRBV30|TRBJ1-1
TGTGCCTGGAGCTATAGGACAGGACTTAATGAAGCTTTCTTT
CAWSYRTGLNEAFF
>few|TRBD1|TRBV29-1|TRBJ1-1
TGCAGCGTTGAAGACCGGGGACAGGGGAACACTGAAGCTTTCTTT
CSVEDRGQGNTEAFF